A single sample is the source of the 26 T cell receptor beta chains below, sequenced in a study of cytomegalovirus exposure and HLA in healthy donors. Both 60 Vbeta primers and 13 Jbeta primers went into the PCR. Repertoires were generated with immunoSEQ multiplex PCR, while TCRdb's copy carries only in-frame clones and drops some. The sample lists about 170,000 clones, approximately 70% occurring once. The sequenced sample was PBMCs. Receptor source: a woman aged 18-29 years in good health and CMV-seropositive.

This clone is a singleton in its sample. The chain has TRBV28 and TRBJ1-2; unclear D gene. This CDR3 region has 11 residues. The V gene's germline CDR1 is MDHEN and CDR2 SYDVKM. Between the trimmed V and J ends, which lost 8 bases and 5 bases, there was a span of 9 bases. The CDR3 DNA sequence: TGTGCCAGCGGCAGGAAATATGGCTACACCTTC. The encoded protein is CASGRKYGYTF.

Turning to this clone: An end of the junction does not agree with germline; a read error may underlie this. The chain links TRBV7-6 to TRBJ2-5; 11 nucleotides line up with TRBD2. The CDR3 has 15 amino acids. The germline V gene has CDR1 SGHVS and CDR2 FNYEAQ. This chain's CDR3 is CASSPGTSGQEAQYF. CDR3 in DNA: TGTGCCAGCAGCCCCGGGACTAGCGGACAAGAGGCCCAGTACTTC.

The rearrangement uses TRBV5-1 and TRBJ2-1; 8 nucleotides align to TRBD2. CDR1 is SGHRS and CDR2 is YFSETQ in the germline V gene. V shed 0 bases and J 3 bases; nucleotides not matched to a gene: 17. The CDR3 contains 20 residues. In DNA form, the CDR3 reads TGCGCCAGCAGCTTGGGCGCGGGGGGCGGGTTGGCGAGTCGCTACAATGAGCAGTTCTTC. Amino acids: CASSLGAGGGLASRYNEQFF.

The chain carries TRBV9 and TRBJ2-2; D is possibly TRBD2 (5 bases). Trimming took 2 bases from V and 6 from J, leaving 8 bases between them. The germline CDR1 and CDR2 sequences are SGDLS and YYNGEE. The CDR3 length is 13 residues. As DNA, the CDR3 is TGTGCCAGCAGCGTGATAGCGTCCGGGGAGCTGTTTTTT. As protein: CASSVIASGELFF.

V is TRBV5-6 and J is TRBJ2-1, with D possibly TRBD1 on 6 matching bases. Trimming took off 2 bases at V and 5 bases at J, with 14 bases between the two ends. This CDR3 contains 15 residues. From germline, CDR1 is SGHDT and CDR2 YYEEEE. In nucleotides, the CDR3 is TGTGCCAGCAGCTTAGGGGGAGCTGAGGACAATGAGCAGTTCTTC. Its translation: CASSLGGAEDNEQFF.

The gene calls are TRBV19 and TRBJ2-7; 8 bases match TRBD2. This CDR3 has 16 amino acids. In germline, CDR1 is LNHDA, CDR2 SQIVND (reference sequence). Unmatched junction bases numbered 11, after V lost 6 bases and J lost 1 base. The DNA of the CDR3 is TGTGCCAGTAGGGCGGGGGGCCCTGGACCATCCTACGAGCAGTACTTC. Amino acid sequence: CASRAGGPGPSYEQYF.

The CDR3 reads CASSQDLRDRAGYTF. CDR3 DNA sequence: TGCGCCAGCAGCCAAGATCTCAGGGATCGGGCTGGCTACACCTTC. J is TRBJ1-2 and V is TRBV4-3, with D possibly matching TRBD1 (5 bases). V shed 0 bases and J shed 7 bases, with 15 bases lying between them. Germline assignment: CDR1 LGHNA and CDR2 YSLEER. CDR3 length: 15 residues.

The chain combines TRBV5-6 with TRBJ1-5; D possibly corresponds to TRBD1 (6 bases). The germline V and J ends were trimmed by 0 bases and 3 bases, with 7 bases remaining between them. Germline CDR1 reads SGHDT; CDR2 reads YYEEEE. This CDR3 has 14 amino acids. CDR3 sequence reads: CASSLGQANQPQHF. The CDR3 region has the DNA TGTGCCAGCAGCTTGGGACAGGCCAATCAGCCCCAGCATTTT.

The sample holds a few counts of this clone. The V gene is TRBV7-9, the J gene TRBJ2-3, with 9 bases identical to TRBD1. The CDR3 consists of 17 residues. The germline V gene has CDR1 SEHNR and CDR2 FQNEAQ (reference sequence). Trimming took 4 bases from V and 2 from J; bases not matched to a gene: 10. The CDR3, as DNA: TGTGCCAGCAGCTCCCCAATAGGACAGGGGTCCACAGATACGCAGTATTTT. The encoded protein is CASSSPIGQGSTDTQYF.

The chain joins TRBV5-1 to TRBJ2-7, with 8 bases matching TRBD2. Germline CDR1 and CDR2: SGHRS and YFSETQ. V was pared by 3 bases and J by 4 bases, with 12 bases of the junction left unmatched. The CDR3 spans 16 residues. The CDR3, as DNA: TGCGCCAGCAGCTCCAATATAGCGGGGAGTACTTACGAGCAGTACTTC. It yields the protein CASSSNIAGSTYEQYF.

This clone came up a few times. Here the CDR3 DNA reads TGTGCCAGCTCAGCTTCGACCGGGAGGAACACTGAAGCTTTCTTT. The encoded protein is CASSASTGRNTEAFF. J is TRBJ1-1 and V is TRBV18; D unclear. The CDR3 has 15 amino acids. Deletions cut 5 bases from V and 1 base from J, with 14 bases between. Germline-derived CDR1 and CDR2 are KGHSH and LQKENI.

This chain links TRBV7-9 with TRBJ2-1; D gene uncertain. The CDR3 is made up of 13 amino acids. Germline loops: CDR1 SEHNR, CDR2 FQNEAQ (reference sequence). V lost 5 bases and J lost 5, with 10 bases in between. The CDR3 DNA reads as TGTGCCAGCAGCCAAAATGCAGACAATGAGCAGTTCTTC. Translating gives CASSQNADNEQFF.

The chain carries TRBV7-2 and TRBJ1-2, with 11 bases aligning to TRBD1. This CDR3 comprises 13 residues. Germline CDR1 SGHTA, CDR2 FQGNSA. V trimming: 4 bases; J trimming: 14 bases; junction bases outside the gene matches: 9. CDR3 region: CASSSEGQGGRTF. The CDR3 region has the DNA TGTGCCAGCAGCTCAGAGGGACAGGGGGGCCGAACCTTC.

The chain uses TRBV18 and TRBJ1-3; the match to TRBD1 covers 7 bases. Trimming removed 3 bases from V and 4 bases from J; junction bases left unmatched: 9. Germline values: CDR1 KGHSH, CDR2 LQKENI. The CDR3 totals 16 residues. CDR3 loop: CASSPTGVIVGNTIYF. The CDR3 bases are TGTGCCAGCTCACCCACAGGGGTGATTGTCGGAAACACCATATATTTT.

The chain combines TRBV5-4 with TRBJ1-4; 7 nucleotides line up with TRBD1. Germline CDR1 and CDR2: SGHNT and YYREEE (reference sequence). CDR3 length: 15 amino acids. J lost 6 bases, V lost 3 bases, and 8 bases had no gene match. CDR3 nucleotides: TGTGCCAGCAGCTGGAAGGGGGCAGGGGATGAAAAACTGTTTTTT. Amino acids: CASSWKGAGDEKLFF.

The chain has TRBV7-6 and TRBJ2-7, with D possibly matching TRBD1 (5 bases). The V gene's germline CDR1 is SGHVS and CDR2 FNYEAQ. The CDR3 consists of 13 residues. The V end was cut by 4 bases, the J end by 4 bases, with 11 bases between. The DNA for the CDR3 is TGTGCCAGCAGCTCCCCCCCAGGGTACGAGCAGTACTTC. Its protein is CASSSPPGYEQYF.

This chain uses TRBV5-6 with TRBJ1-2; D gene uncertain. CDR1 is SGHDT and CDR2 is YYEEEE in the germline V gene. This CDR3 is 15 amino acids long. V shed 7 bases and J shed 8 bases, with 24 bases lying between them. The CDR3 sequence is CASRMGAGLYQGYTF. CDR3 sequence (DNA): TGTGCCAGCCGGATGGGAGCAGGCCTGTATCAGGGCTACACCTTC.

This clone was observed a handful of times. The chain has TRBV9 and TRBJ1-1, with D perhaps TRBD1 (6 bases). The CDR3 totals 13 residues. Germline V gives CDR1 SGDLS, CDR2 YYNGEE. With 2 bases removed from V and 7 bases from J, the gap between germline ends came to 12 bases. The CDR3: CASSVQGPGEAFF. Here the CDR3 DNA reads TGTGCCAGCAGCGTCCAGGGGCCCGGTGAAGCTTTCTTT.

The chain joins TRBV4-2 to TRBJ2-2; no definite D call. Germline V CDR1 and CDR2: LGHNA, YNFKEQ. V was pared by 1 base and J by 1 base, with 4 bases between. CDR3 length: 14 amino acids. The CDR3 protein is CASSQARNTGELFF. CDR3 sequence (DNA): TGTGCCAGCAGCCAAGCCAGGAACACCGGGGAGCTGTTTTTT.

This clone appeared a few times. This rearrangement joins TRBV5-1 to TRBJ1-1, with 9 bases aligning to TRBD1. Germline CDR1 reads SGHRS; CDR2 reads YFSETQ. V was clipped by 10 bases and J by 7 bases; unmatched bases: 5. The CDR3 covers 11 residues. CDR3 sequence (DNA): TGCGCCTCGACAGGGGGGCGTGAAGCTTTCTTT. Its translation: CASTGGREAFF. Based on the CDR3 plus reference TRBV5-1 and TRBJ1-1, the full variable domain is KAGVTQTPRYLIKTRGQQVTLSCSPISGHRSVSWYQQTPGQGLQFLFEYFSETQRNKGNFPGRFSGRQFSNSRSEMNVSTLELGDSALYLCASTGGREAFFGQGTRLTVV.

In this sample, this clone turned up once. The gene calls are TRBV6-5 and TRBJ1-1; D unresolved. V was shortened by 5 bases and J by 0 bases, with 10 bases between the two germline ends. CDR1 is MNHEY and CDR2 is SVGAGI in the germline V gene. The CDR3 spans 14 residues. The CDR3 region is CASSTRGVNTEAFF. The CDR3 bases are TGTGCCAGCAGTACCCGAGGCGTGAACACTGAAGCTTTCTTT.

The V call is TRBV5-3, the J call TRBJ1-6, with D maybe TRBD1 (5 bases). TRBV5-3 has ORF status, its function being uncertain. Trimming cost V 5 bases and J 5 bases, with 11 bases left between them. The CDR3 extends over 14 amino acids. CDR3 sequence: CARSSDRNNSPLHF. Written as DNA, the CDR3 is TGTGCCAGAAGTTCCGACAGAAATAATTCACCCCTCCACTTT.

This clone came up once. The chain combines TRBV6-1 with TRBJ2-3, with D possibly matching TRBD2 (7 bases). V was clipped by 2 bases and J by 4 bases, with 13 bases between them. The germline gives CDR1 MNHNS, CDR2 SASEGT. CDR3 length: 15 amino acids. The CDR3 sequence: CASSEWGGAADTQYF. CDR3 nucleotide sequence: TGTGCCAGCAGTGAATGGGGGGGCGCGGCAGATACGCAGTATTTT.

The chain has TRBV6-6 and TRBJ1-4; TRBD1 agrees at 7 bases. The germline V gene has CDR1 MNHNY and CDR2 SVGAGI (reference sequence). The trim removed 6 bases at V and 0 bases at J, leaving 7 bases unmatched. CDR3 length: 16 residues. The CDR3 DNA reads TGTGCCAGCAGCTTCGGGACAGTGACAACTAATGAAAAACTGTTTTTT. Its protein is CASSFGTVTTNEKLFF.

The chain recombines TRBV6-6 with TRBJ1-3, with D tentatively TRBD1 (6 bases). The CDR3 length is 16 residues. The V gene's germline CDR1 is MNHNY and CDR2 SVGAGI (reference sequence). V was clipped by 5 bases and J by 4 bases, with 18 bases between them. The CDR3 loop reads CASSKAQGMGGNTIYF. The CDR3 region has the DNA TGTGCCAGCAGTAAGGCCCAGGGGATGGGAGGAAACACCATATATTTT.

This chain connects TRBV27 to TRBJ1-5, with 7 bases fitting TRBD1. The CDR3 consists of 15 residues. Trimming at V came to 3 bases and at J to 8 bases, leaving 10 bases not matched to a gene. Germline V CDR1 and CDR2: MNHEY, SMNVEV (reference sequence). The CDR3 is CASSLIGGWMEPQHF. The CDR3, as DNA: TGTGCCAGCAGTTTGATAGGGGGCTGGATGGAGCCCCAGCATTTT.